A selection of T cell receptor beta chains follows, all from one sample in a study of PD-1 blockade in classical Hodgkin lymphoma. Measured with immunoSEQ multiplex PCR; TCRdb has only the in-frame clones, and not every one. The profile covers fewer than 30,000 clones, with 70% to 90% appearing a single time and 5.5% to 8.5% taken by the ten largest. The sample here was CD8+ T cells from blood, taken at baseline. These receptors were obtained from a human donor with classical Hodgkin lymphoma. Each CDR3 is given with its conserved first and last residue. A D gene is named only where the DNA matches it firmly. Size values are once, few and many counts, or a class for expanded clones, and some rows have none.

D gene: NA
V gene: TRBV4-1
clone size: NA
J gene: TRBJ1-1
CDR3 protein: CASSQVVQGFGLNTEAFF
CDR3 DNA: TGCGCCAGCAGCCAAGTTGTTCAGGGATTTGGCTTAAACACTGAAGCTTTCTTT

D gene: NA
V gene: TRBV28
clone size: NA
J gene: TRBJ1-1
CDR3 protein: CASSLTVNTEAFF
CDR3 DNA: TGTGCCAGCAGTCTGACAGTTAACACTGAAGCTTTCTTT

D gene: TRBD1
V gene: TRBV10-3
clone size: NA
J gene: TRBJ1-2
CDR3 protein: CAISDGTGNSYGYTF
CDR3 DNA: TGTGCCATCAGTGACGGGACAGGGAATTCGTATGGCTACACCTTC

D gene: TRBD1
V gene: TRBV5-4
clone size: few
J gene: TRBJ1-4
CDR3 protein: CASSFDRGNEKLFF
CDR3 DNA: TGTGCCAGCAGCTTCGACAGGGGGAATGAAAAACTGTTTTTT

D gene: NA
V gene: TRBV30
clone size: NA
J gene: TRBJ1-2
CDR3 protein: CAWSRGDGYTF
CDR3 DNA: TGTGCCTGGAGTAGGGGGGATGGCTACACCTTC

D gene: NA
V gene: TRBV6-1
clone size: NA
J gene: TRBJ2-7
CDR3 protein: CASSEAGWGARIYEQYF
CDR3 DNA: TGTGCCAGCAGTGAAGCGGGTTGGGGGGCGCGCATCTACGAGCAGTACTTC

D gene: NA
V gene: TRBV9
clone size: NA
J gene: TRBJ2-2
CDR3 protein: CASIQSGTPTNTGELFF
CDR3 DNA: TGTGCCAGCATCCAATCGGGGACTCCTACCAACACCGGGGAGCTGTTTTTT

D gene: NA
V gene: TRBV25-1
clone size: NA
J gene: TRBJ2-3
CDR3 protein: CASSGLGASIHRTDTQYF
CDR3 DNA: TGTGCCAGCAGTGGGCTGGGGGCGTCGATTCATCGCACAGATACGCAGTATTTT

D gene: NA
V gene: TRBV15
clone size: NA
J gene: TRBJ2-7
CDR3 protein: CATSRDPGYEQYF
CDR3 DNA: TGTGCCACCAGCAGAGATCCAGGGTACGAGCAGTACTTC

D gene: TRBD2
V gene: TRBV28
clone size: NA
J gene: TRBJ2-1
CDR3 protein: CASSLLGTSGWYNEQFF
CDR3 DNA: TGTGCCAGCAGTTTATTAGGTACTAGCGGGTGGTATAATGAGCAGTTCTTC

D gene: TRBD1
V gene: TRBV27
clone size: few
J gene: TRBJ2-7
CDR3 protein: CASSLFPGTGAGDEQYF
CDR3 DNA: TGTGCCAGCAGTTTATTTCCCGGGACAGGGGCAGGTGACGAGCAGTACTTC

D gene: NA
V gene: TRBV29-1
clone size: NA
J gene: TRBJ1-2
CDR3 protein: CSVSGARGYTF
CDR3 DNA: TGCAGCGTTTCAGGGGCGCGGGGCTACACCTTC

D gene: TRBD2
V gene: TRBV27
clone size: NA
J gene: TRBJ2-1
CDR3 protein: CASSFGTSGSSYNEQFF
CDR3 DNA: TGTGCCAGCAGTTTCGGGACTAGCGGGAGTTCCTACAATGAGCAGTTCTTC

D gene: TRBD2
V gene: TRBV6-5
clone size: NA
J gene: TRBJ2-3
CDR3 protein: CASSKLAGDTDTQYF
CDR3 DNA: TGTGCCAGCAGTAAACTAGCGGGAGATACAGATACGCAGTATTTT

D gene: NA
V gene: TRBV28
clone size: NA
J gene: TRBJ2-4
CDR3 protein: CASSSKRVDIQYF
CDR3 DNA: TGTGCCAGCAGTTCGAAACGGGTGGACATTCAGTACTTC

D gene: NA
V gene: TRBV7-9
clone size: once
J gene: TRBJ2-2
CDR3 protein: CASSLGVGGELFF
CDR3 DNA: TGTGCCAGCAGCTTAGGCGTGGGCGGGGAGCTGTTTTTT

D gene: TRBD2
V gene: TRBV18
clone size: NA
J gene: TRBJ2-7
CDR3 protein: CASSPGGSEQYF
CDR3 DNA: TGTGCCAGCTCACCCGGGGGGTCCGAGCAGTACTTC

D gene: TRBD2
V gene: TRBV11-3
clone size: NA
J gene: TRBJ2-7
CDR3 protein: CASSAGTTKEQYF
CDR3 DNA: TGTGCCAGCAGCGCTGGGACTACTAAAGAGCAGTACTTC

D gene: TRBD1
V gene: TRBV27
clone size: NA
J gene: TRBJ1-1
CDR3 protein: CASRPQGGDAEAFF
CDR3 DNA: TGTGCCAGCAGACCCCAGGGGGGCGATGCTGAAGCTTTCTTT

D gene: TRBD2
V gene: TRBV27
clone size: NA
J gene: TRBJ2-7
CDR3 protein: CASSPGTSEYF
CDR3 DNA: TGTGCCAGCAGTCCCGGGACTAGCGAGTACTTC

D gene: NA
V gene: TRBV5-5
clone size: NA
J gene: TRBJ2-1
CDR3 protein: CASSPTTWSSYNEQFF
CDR3 DNA: TGTGCCAGCAGCCCGACCACCTGGAGCTCCTACAATGAGCAGTTCTTC

D gene: TRBD1
V gene: TRBV27
clone size: NA
J gene: TRBJ1-1
CDR3 protein: CASSLHRTGENTEAFF
CDR3 DNA: TGTGCCAGCAGTTTACACCGTACAGGGGAGAACACTGAAGCTTTCTTT

D gene: TRBD1
V gene: TRBV27
clone size: NA
J gene: TRBJ1-5
CDR3 protein: CASSFGTGNQPQHF
CDR3 DNA: TGTGCCAGCAGTTTCGGGACAGGTAATCAGCCCCAGCATTTT

D gene: NA
V gene: TRBV6-1
clone size: few
J gene: TRBJ1-3
CDR3 protein: CASKEGGLGNTIYF
CDR3 DNA: TGTGCCAGCAAGGAAGGGGGTCTCGGAAACACCATATATTTT

D gene: NA
V gene: TRBV5-4
clone size: few
J gene: TRBJ2-7
CDR3 protein: CASSSDSVQYF
CDR3 DNA: TGTGCCAGCAGCTCGGACAGCGTGCAGTACTTC

D gene: NA
V gene: TRBV7-2
clone size: NA
J gene: TRBJ2-3
CDR3 protein: CASAQGTPVRADTQYF
CDR3 DNA: TGTGCCAGCGCCCAAGGGACCCCCGTTCGGGCAGATACGCAGTATTTT

D gene: NA
V gene: TRBV4-1
clone size: few
J gene: TRBJ2-2
CDR3 protein: CASSHLFRNTGELFF
CDR3 DNA: TGCGCCAGCAGCCATCTCTTTAGGAACACCGGGGAGCTGTTTTTT